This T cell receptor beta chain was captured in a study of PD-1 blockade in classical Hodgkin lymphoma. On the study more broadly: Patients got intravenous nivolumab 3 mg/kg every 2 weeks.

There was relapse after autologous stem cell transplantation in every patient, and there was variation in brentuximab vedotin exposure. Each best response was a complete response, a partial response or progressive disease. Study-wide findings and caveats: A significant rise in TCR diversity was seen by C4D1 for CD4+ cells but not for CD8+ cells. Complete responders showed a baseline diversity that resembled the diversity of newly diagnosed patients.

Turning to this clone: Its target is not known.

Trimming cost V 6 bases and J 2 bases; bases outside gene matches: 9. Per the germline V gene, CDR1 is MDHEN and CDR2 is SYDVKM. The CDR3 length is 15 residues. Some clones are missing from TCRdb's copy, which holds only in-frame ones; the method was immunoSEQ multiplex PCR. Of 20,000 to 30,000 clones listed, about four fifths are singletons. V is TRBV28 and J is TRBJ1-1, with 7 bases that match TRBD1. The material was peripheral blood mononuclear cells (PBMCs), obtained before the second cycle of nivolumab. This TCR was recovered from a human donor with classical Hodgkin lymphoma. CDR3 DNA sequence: TGTGCCAGCAGGGGGGGGACAGAATTTAACACTGAAGCTTTCTTT. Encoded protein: CASRGGTEFNTEAFF.